One sample yielded the 20 T cell receptor beta chains listed below, sequenced in a study of Graves' ophthalmopathy and Graves' hyperthyroidism. Scientists amplified the TCR beta CDR3 regions from RNA transcripts. Scientists carried out first-round RT-PCR using HTBI primers and then a second-round multiplex PCR. TCRdb called the multiplex PCR reads again in MiXCR, with one record for every CDR3 protein. There are 400,000 to 500,000 distinct CDR3 sequences in the sample; approximately 21% occur only once, and around 3% lies in the top ten. The specimen sequenced was peripheral blood. The source of these receptors is a woman aged 18-29 years with stable Graves' hyperthyroidism.

This clonotype was detected ten times or more. CDR3 nucleotide sequence: TGCAGTGCTAGACCCCCCAACCGAAGAGCGGCTTTCTTT. Translated: CSARPPNRRAAFF. This sequence joins TRBV20-1 and TRBJ1-1; D remains unclear. Germline V gene sequence: CDR1 DFQATT, CDR2 SNEGSKA (reference sequence). The CDR3 contains 13 residues. Deletions cut 2 bases from V and 11 bases from J, with 18 bases between.

This clonotype was picked up many times. V gene TRBV6-1 combines with J gene TRBJ1-2, with 7 bases that match TRBD1. The CDR3 extends over 14 amino acids. V gave up 6 bases and J gave up 5 bases; unmatched junction bases: 9. CDR1 and CDR2 (germline): MNHNS, SASEGT. CDR3 residues: CASRRGRGKYGYTF. In DNA form, the CDR3 reads TGTGCCAGCAGAAGGGGCAGGGGGAAGTATGGCTACACCTTC.

In this sample, this clonotype turned up many times. The gene calls are TRBV18 and TRBJ2-7; 10 bases agree with TRBD2. With V trimmed by 4 bases and J by 6 bases, 9 bases remained unmatched. The CDR3 has 15 residues. The germline gives CDR1 KGHSH, CDR2 LQKENI. This CDR3 is CASSRSASGSSEQYF. CDR3 DNA sequence: TGTGCCAGCTCACGGTCAGCTAGCGGGAGTAGCGAGCAGTACTTC.

The table lists this clonotype with many counts. The rearrangement links TRBV6-1 to TRBJ2-7; TRBD1 aligns across 8 bases. V trimming: 8 bases; J trimming: 5 bases; junction bases outside the gene matches: 17. The CDR3 totals 16 residues. Germline values: CDR1 MNHNS, CDR2 SASEGT. As DNA, the CDR3 is TGTGCCAGCCCCCCACCAACCGGACAGGGAAATCACGAGCAGTACTTC. This translates into CASPPPTGQGNHEQYF.

This clonotype was observed at least ten times. The chain couples TRBV20-1 to TRBJ2-7; 7 bases agree with TRBD2. Germline V lookup: CDR1 DFQATT, CDR2 SNEGSKA (reference sequence). The V gene end was trimmed by 0 bases and the J gene end by 3 bases; junction bases not matched to a gene: 8. The CDR3 length is 15 residues. Here the CDR3 DNA reads TGCAGTGCTAGAGATTTGTCTAGCGGTAACTACGAGCAGTACTTC. Translation gives CSARDLSSGNYEQYF.

Many counts were recorded for this clonotype. This chain uses TRBV4-1 with TRBJ2-7; 9 bases match TRBD1. Germline trimming cut 1 base from V and 4 bases from J; bases unmatched to any gene: 8. The CDR3 covers 16 residues. The germline V gene has CDR1 MGHRA and CDR2 YSYEKL. The CDR3 DNA follows: TGCGCCAGCAGCCAAGTACCACAGGGGGCGTATTACGAGCAGTACTTC. Its translation is CASSQVPQGAYYEQYF.

The genes are TRBV20-1 and TRBJ2-7; 7 nucleotides align to TRBD2. This CDR3 is built from 13 residues. The germline gives CDR1 DFQATT, CDR2 SNEGSKA (reference sequence). The trim removed 6 bases at V and 6 bases at J, leaving 11 bases unmatched. Here the CDR3 reads CSAPRGGSSEQYF. The CDR3 coding sequence is TGCAGTGCCCCCCGGGGCGGGAGTAGCGAGCAGTACTTC.

V usage is TRBV12-3 or TRBV12-4 and J usage is TRBJ1-1; 7 bases match TRBD1. V lost 5 bases and J lost 0; bases outside the gene matches: 6. This CDR3 is 15 amino acids long. DNA of the CDR3: TGTGCCAGCAGTATCCCGGGACAGCTGAACACTGAAGCTTTCTTT. It is translated as CASSIPGQLNTEAFF.

In this sample, this clonotype turned up many times. The rearrangement uses TRBV30 and TRBJ2-5; 7 bases agree with TRBD2. The CDR3 totals 18 residues. The V gene's germline CDR1 is GTSNPN and CDR2 SVGIG (reference sequence). J was trimmed by 0 bases and V by 0 bases; bases with no gene match: 13. This CDR3 reads CAWSVTGLAGAYQETQYF. The CDR3 DNA reads TGTGCCTGGAGTGTAACTGGTCTGGCGGGAGCCTACCAAGAGACCCAGTACTTC.

This clonotype has at least ten counts. The J gene is TRBJ1-1, the V gene TRBV6-5, with 8 bases fitting TRBD1. The germline gives CDR1 MNHEY, CDR2 SVGAGI. CDR3 length: 13 residues. Losses at the gene ends were 2 bases for V and 11 bases for J; bases not matched to a gene: 7. In DNA, the CDR3 is TGTGCCAGCAGTTACGGACAGGGCTTGATGGCTTTCTTT. This translates into CASSYGQGLMAFF.

In its sample, this clonotype was seen many times. This sequence joins TRBV27 and TRBJ2-7, with D perhaps being TRBD1 or TRBD2 (5 bases each). The CDR3 is 15 residues long. From germline, CDR1 is MNHEY and CDR2 SMNVEV (reference sequence). The V end was cut by 4 bases, the J end by 2 bases, with 15 bases between. CDR3 residues: CASSSFPGPPYEQYF. The CDR3, as DNA: TGTGCCAGCAGTTCATTTCCGGGACCACCCTACGAGCAGTACTTC.

This clonotype was found a few times. V and J are TRBV7-3 and TRBJ2-7; D may be TRBD1 (5 bases). Trimming cost V 1 base and J 7 bases, with 14 bases left between them. Germline-derived CDR1 and CDR2 are SGHTA and FQGTGA. The CDR3 consists of 14 residues. The CDR3 DNA is TGTGCCAGCAGCTTAAATCCAGGGCAGAGTGAGCAGTACTTC. Translated: CASSLNPGQSEQYF.

V and J are TRBV28 and TRBJ1-1, with no clear D. The CDR3 extends over 12 amino acids. Trimming removed 6 bases at V and 4 bases at J, with 9 bases between. CDR1 is MDHEN and CDR2 is SYDVKM in the germline V gene. The CDR3 reads CASSLRATEAFF. CDR3 in DNA: TGTGCCAGCAGCCTTCGGGCCACTGAAGCTTTCTTT.

This clonotype was seen many times. The chain recombines TRBV5-1 with TRBJ2-4; the match to TRBD2 covers 11 bases. The V gene's germline CDR1 is SGHRS and CDR2 YFSETQ. V shed 4 bases and J 8 bases; nucleotides not matched to a gene: 11. This CDR3 comprises 16 residues. The CDR3 sequence is CASSPGSGRAGDIQYF. The DNA for the CDR3 is TGCGCCAGCAGCCCAGGTAGCGGGAGGGCCGGGGACATTCAGTACTTC.

This clonotype was seen repeatedly, ten times or more. This chain uses TRBV12-5 with TRBJ1-1; 10 bases are a match to TRBD1. J lost 3 bases, V lost 8 bases, and 3 bases had no gene match. Germline CDR1 LGHNT, CDR2 FRNRAP. This CDR3 spans 13 amino acids. The CDR3 loop reads CASSGQGYTEAFF. The CDR3 nucleotides read TGTGCTAGTTCGGGACAGGGGTACACTGAAGCTTTCTTT. The full variable domain, completed using reference TRBV12-5 and TRBJ1-1, is DARVTQTPRHKVTEMGQEVTMRCQPILGHNTVFWYRQTMMQGLELLAYFRNRAPLDDSGMPKDRFSAEMPDATLATLKIQPSEPRDSAVYFCASSGQGYTEAFFGQGTRLTVV.

This chain connects TRBV15 to TRBJ2-7; TRBD2 matches 12 bases. There are 15 residues in the CDR3. J was trimmed by 7 bases and V by 4 bases; bases with no gene match: 8. The V gene's germline CDR1 is LNHNV and CDR2 YYDKDF (reference sequence). The CDR3 coding sequence is TGTGCCACCAGCAAGACTAGCGGGAGTTCGGAGGAGCAGTACTTC. It is translated as CATSKTSGSSEEQYF. The full variable domain, its missing parts supplied by reference TRBV15 and TRBJ2-7, is DAMVIQNPRYQVTQFGKPVTLSCSQTLNHNVMYWYQQKSSQAPKLLFHYYDKDFNNEADTPDNFQSRRPNTSFCFLDIRSPGLGDTAMYLCATSKTSGSSEEQYFGPGTRLTVT.

This clonotype was found many times. This chain joins TRBV6-4 and TRBJ2-7; perhaps D is TRBD1 or TRBD2 (5 bases each). This CDR3 is built from 14 residues. The germline gives CDR1 MRHNA, CDR2 SNTAGT. V dropped 6 bases and J dropped 0 bases, with 12 bases sitting between them. The CDR3 bases are TGTGCCAGCAGCGCTGACGGGACCTCCTACGAGCAGTACTTC. Amino acid sequence: CASSADGTSYEQYF.

Comment on this clonotype: This sequence may be a read error, since a much larger clone differs from it by one base. The chain combines TRBV12-5 with TRBJ2-5, with D unclear. Germline CDR1 and CDR2: LGHNT and FRNRAP. Trimming stripped 3 bases from V and 2 bases from J, with 13 bases between. The CDR3 is 15 residues long. The CDR3 loop reads CASGFPLSYQETQYF. The CDR3 DNA sequence: TGTGCTAGTGGTTTCCCACTATCGTATCAAGAGACCCAGTACTTC.

The chain is built from TRBV24-1 and TRBJ1-1, with a possible D match to TRBD1 (6 bases). This CDR3 has 9 amino acids. V lost 7 bases to trimming and J lost 10 bases, with 6 bases between them. CDR1 is KGHDR, CDR2 SFDVKD, per germline. Here the CDR3 DNA reads TGTGCCACCAGGGACAGAGCTTTCTTT. It codes for CATRDRAFF.

In this sample, this clonotype turned up many times. The chain joins TRBV28 to TRBJ2-7; 10 positions agree with TRBD1. CDR1 is MDHEN and CDR2 is SYDVKM in the germline V gene. The CDR3 runs to 14 residues. V shed 5 bases and J 3 bases; nucleotides not matched to a gene: 4. The CDR3: CASSDRGRFYEQYF. The DNA of the CDR3 is TGTGCCAGCAGTGACAGGGGGCGCTTCTACGAGCAGTACTTC.